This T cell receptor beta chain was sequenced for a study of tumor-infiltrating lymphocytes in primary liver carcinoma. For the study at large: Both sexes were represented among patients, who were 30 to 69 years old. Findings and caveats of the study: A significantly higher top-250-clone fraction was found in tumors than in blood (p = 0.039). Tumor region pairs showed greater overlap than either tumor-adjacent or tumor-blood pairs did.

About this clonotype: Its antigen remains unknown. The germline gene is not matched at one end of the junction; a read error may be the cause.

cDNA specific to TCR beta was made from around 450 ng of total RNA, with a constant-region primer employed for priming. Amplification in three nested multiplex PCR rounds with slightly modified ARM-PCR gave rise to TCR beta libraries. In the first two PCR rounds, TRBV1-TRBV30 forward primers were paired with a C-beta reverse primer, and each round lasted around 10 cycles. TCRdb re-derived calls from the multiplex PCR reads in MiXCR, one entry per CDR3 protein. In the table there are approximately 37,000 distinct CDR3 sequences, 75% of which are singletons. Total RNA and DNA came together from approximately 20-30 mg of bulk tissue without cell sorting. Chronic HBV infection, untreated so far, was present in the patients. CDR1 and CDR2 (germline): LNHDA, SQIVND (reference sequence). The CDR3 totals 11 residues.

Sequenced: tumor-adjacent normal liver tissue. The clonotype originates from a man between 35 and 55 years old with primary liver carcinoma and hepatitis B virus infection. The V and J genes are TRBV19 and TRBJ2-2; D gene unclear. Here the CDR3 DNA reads TGTGCCAGTAGTATATTTGGGGTGCTGCTTTTT. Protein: CASSIFGVLLF.